These T cell receptor beta chains were read from a single sample in a study of spatial heterogeneity in lung cancer. TCRdb redid the calling of the 5' RACE reads with MiXCR, one entry per CDR3 protein. The data show several thousand distinct CDR3 sequences, about 10% seen once. Sequenced here: lung tumor tissue, sampled at surgery. The origin of the receptors is a female donor with early-stage non-small cell lung cancer. CDR3s include the opening cysteine and the closing phenylalanine or tryptophan. A D gene is named only where the DNA matches it firmly. Clone size is stated in some rows and not others, as once, few, many or a class when expanded.

CDR3 | DNA | size | D | J | V
CSAEVALNRGQDNQPQHF | TGCAGTGCTGAGGTAGCCCTTAACAGGGGGCAGGACAATCAGCCCCAGCATTTT | . | TRBD1 | TRBJ1-5 | TRBV20-1
CASSQAQSGTGLTDTQYF | TGCGCCAGCAGCCAAGCCCAATCGGGAACAGGCCTGACAGATACGCAGTATTTT | . | . | TRBJ2-3 | TRBV4-1
CASSKRGPTDTHYF | TGTGCCAGCAGCAAGCGGGGGCCCACAGATACGCACTATTTT | few | TRBD2 | TRBJ2-3 | TRBV12-3/TRBV12-4
CASKGTLNTEAFF | TGCGCCAGCAAAGGGACACTGAACACTGAAGCTTTCTTT | . | . | TRBJ1-1 | TRBV10-2
CASSPGQGDFYGYTF | TGTGCCAGCAGCCCCGGACAGGGGGATTTTTATGGCTACACCTTC | medium-sized | TRBD1 | TRBJ1-2 | TRBV7-2
CASSLRYQGNSPLHF | TGTGCCAGCAGTTTAAGGTATCAGGGGAATTCACCCCTCCACTTT | medium-sized | . | TRBJ1-6 | TRBV27
CASSLPDRANYGYTF | TGTGCCAGCAGTCTCCCGGACAGGGCAAACTATGGCTACACCTTC | few | TRBD1 | TRBJ1-2 | TRBV28
CASSRPGQLQPQHF | TGTGCCAGTAGCCGACCGGGACAGCTGCAGCCCCAGCATTTT | many | TRBD1 | TRBJ1-5 | TRBV19
CASSRQGAAPLHF | TGTGCCAGCAGTAGACAGGGGGCTGCACCCCTCCACTTT | . | TRBD1 | TRBJ1-6 | TRBV28
CASSLSIRGRPQHF | TGTGCCAGCAGTTTAAGTATAAGGGGGCGGCCCCAGCATTTT | few | TRBD1 | TRBJ1-5 | TRBV12-3/TRBV12-4
CASSSAYEQYF | TGTGCCAGCAGTTCGGCATACGAGCAGTACTTC | few | . | TRBJ2-7 | TRBV28
CASSLASGLPSYEQYF | TGTGCCAGCAGCTTAGCGAGTGGACTCCCCTCCTACGAGCAGTACTTC | few | . | TRBJ2-7 | TRBV7-2
CAWTGRDEQFF | TGTGCCTGGACAGGGAGGGATGAGCAGTTCTTC | few | TRBD2 | TRBJ2-1 | TRBV30
CASRRGAASTDTQYF | TGTGCCAGCAGACGGGGGGCGGCAAGCACAGATACGCAGTATTTT | many | . | TRBJ2-3 | TRBV7-2
CASSRRDRVYEQYF | TGTGCCAGCAGCCGCCGGGACAGGGTCTACGAGCAGTACTTC | once | TRBD1 | TRBJ2-7 | TRBV28
CASSLAWDTEAFF | TGTGCCAGCAGCTTAGCGTGGGACACTGAAGCTTTCTTT | . | . | TRBJ1-1 | TRBV7-9
CASSQGTGKTDQETQYF | TGTGCCAGCAGTCAAGGCACGGGAAAGACAGACCAAGAGACCCAGTACTTC | . | . | TRBJ2-5 | TRBV11-1
CASSIQPGGWDEQFF | TGTGCCAGCAGCATTCAGCCAGGGGGTTGGGATGAGCAGTTCTTC | many | TRBD1 | TRBJ2-1 | TRBV14
CASNIDRGNQPQHF | TGTGCCAGCAACATAGACAGGGGCAATCAGCCCCAGCATTTT | few | TRBD1 | TRBJ1-5 | TRBV6-2/TRBV6-3
CASSQDLRTWTRYGYTF | TGCGCCAGCAGCCAAGATCTTCGAACCTGGACGCGTTATGGCTACACCTTC | medium-sized | . | TRBJ1-2 | TRBV4-3
CASSPASGTGVYNSPLHF | TGTGCCAGCAGCCCGGCCTCCGGGACAGGGGTTTATAATTCACCCCTCCACTTT | . | TRBD1 | TRBJ1-6 | TRBV4-2
CASSFGQNTEAFF | TGTGCCAGCAGCTTTGGACAGAACACTGAAGCTTTCTTT | . | . | TRBJ1-1 | TRBV27
CASSLGPLDTEAFF | TGTGCCAGCAGCTTAGGCCCCCTGGACACTGAAGCTTTCTTT | many | . | TRBJ1-1 | TRBV7-8
CASSFSTGTQPQHF | TGTGCCAGCAGTTTTAGTACAGGAACGCAGCCCCAGCATTTT | . | . | TRBJ1-5 | TRBV27
CASSFRVPTGRGISGNTIYF | TGTGCCAGCAGCTTTAGAGTTCCGACGGGGAGGGGAATCTCTGGAAACACCATATATTTT | . | . | TRBJ1-3 | TRBV11-1
CSGPGVGAEQYF | TGCAGTGGTCCAGGAGTCGGTGCCGAGCAGTACTTC | . | . | TRBJ2-7 | TRBV20-1
CASSSVSTVGNTIYF | TGTGCCAGCAGCTCAGTCTCGACAGTTGGAAACACCATATATTTT | . | . | TRBJ1-3 | TRBV7-2
CASSLAGWTQYF | TGTGCCAGCAGCTTGGCAGGGTGGACGCAGTATTTT | many | . | TRBJ2-3 | TRBV7-2
CASSGWTRTGELFF | TGTGCCAGCAGCGGCTGGACCCGAACCGGGGAGCTGTTTTTT | . | . | TRBJ2-2 | TRBV6-2/TRBV6-3
CASSLAPPEKLFF | TGTGCCAGCAGCTTAGCGCCGCCCGAAAAACTGTTTTTT | . | . | TRBJ1-4 | TRBV7-2
CASSSGQSKADTQYF | TGTGCCAGCAGCTCGGGACAGTCGAAGGCAGATACGCAGTATTTT | . | TRBD1 | TRBJ2-3 | TRBV7-2
CAWNAQWGSYNSPLHF | TGTGCCTGGAATGCACAGTGGGGCTCCTATAATTCACCCCTCCACTTT | few | . | TRBJ1-6 | TRBV30
CASSVSGGGHQETQYF | TGTGCCAGCAGCGTTTCTGGCGGGGGGCACCAAGAGACCCAGTACTTC | few | TRBD2 | TRBJ2-5 | TRBV9